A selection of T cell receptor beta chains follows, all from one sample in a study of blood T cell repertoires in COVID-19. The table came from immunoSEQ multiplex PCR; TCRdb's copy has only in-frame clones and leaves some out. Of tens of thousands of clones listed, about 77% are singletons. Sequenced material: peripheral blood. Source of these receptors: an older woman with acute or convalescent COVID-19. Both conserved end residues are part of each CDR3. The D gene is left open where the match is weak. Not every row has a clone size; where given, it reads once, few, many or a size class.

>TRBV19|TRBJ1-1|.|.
TGTGCCAGTAGAGAAACATGGAACACTGAAGCTTTCTTT
CASRETWNTEAFF
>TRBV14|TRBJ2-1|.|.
TGTGCCAGCAGCCGACAGTCGGATGAGCAGTTCTTC
CASSRQSDEQFF
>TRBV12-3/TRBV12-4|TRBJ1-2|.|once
TGTGCCAGCAGTTTTTCCAGGAATCGTGGCTACACCTTC
CASSFSRNRGYTF
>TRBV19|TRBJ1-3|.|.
TGTGCCAGTAGTATCGGACAGTCTGGAAACACCATATATTTT
CASSIGQSGNTIYF
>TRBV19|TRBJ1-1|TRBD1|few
TGTGCCAGTAGTAGCAGGGGGATGAACACTGAAGCTTTCTTT
CASSSRGMNTEAFF
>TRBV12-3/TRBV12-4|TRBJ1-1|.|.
TGTGCCAGCAGTTTAGTCAGGGGTATGAAAGCTTTCTTT
CASSLVRGMKAFF
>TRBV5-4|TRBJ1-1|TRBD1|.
TGTGCCAGCAGCTTGAAGGGGGCGGATGAAGCTTTCTTT
CASSLKGADEAFF
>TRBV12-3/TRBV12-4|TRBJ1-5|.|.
TGTGCCAGCAGTTTCCAGGGGAAGGAGCCCCAGCATTTT
CASSFQGKEPQHF
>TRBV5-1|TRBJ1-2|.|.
TGCGCCAGCAGCTTGGGGCAGGGGAGCTATGGCTACACCTTC
CASSLGQGSYGYTF
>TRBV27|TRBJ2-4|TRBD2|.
TGTGCCAGCAGTTTAGCTTTGGGCGGGGGGGCGAGGAACATTCAGTACTTC
CASSLALGGGARNIQYF
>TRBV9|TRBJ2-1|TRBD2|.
TGTGCCAGCAGCGTGGGACTAGCTCTCTACAATGAGCAGTTCTTC
CASSVGLALYNEQFF
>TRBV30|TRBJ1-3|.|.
TGTGCCTGGAGTGTCTCCCAGGGGTACGGAAACACCATATATTTT
CAWSVSQGYGNTIYF
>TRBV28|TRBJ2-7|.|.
TGTGCCAGCAGTTTTCTTCGGGGGTCGGACGAGCAGTACTTC
CASSFLRGSDEQYF
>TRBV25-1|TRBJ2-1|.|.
TGTGCCAGCAGTGAAGCACAGGGTCGCTCTATTGACAATGAGCAGTTCTTC
CASSEAQGRSIDNEQFF
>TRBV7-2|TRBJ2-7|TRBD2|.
TGTGCCAGCAGCTTAGTTGGCGGGGGGAGCTCCTACGAGCAGTACTTC
CASSLVGGGSSYEQYF
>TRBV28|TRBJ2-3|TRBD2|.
TGTGCCAGCAGTTGGCTAGCGGAATACACAGATACGCAGTATTTT
CASSWLAEYTDTQYF
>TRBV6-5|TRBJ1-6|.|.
TGTGCCAGCCATTACAAACGGGGAGGTTCACCCCTCCACTTT
CASHYKRGGSPLHF
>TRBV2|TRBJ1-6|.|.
TGTGCCAGCAGGACTCGGGGTGGTAATTCACCCCTCCACTTT
CASRTRGGNSPLHF
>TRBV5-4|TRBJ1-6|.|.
TGTGCCAGCAGCTTGGTCAGGGGAAATTCACCCCTCCACTTT
CASSLVRGNSPLHF
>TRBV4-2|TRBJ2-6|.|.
TGTGCCAGCAGCCGAGAGGCGGCAGCCTCTGGGGCCAACGTCCTGACTTTC
CASSREAAASGANVLTF
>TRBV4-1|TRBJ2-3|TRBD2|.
TGCGCCAGCAGCCGAATCCCGGGACTAGCGGGGGGTGGTGGCACAGATACGCAGTATTTT
CASSRIPGLAGGGGTDTQYF
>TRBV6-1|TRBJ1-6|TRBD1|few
TGTGCCAGCAGTGAAATTCGGAGGGGGCTTTCACCCCTCCACTTT
CASSEIRRGLSPLHF
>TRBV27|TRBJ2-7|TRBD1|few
TGTGCCAGCAAGTTCGGGACAGGCCCCTACGAGCAGTACTTC
CASKFGTGPYEQYF
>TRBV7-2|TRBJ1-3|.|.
TGTGCCAGCAGCTTAGTTGGGGCCTCCTCTGGAAACACCATATATTTT
CASSLVGASSGNTIYF
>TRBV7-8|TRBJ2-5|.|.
TGTGCCAGCAGCTTAGTGACCGGGGATGAGACCCAGTACTTC
CASSLVTGDETQYF
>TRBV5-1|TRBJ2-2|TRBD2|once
TGCGCCAGCAGCTTGGGTTTGGGACTAGATACCGGGGAGCTGTTTTTT
CASSLGLGLDTGELFF
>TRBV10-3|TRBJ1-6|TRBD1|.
TGTGCCATCAATACGGGACAGGGAGCTAATTCACCCCTCCACTTT
CAINTGQGANSPLHF
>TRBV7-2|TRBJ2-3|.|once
TGTGCCAGCAGCTTAGAGTCTGAGAAACAGTATTTT
CASSLESEKQYF
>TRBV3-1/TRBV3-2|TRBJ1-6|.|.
TGTGCCAGCAGCCAAATGCGGGGGGTGAATTCACCCCTCCACTTT
CASSQMRGVNSPLHF
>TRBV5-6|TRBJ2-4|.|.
TGTGCCAGCAGCCGATCCAGGACTCGTCCGTACTTC
CASSRSRTRPYF
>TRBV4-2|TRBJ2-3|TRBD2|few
TGTGCCAGCAGCCAAGGGGAGGGCCTAGCGGGGGGGGCGGATACGCAGTATTTT
CASSQGEGLAGGADTQYF
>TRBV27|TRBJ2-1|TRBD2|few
TGTGCCAGCCGACTGGGGACTAGCGGAAACAATGAGCAGTTCTTC
CASRLGTSGNNEQFF
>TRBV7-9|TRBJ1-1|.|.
TGTGCCAGCAGCTTAGGGACAAGAAATGAAGCTTTCTTT
CASSLGTRNEAFF
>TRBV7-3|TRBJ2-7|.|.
TGTGCCAGCAGCCCAGACAGGAACTACGAGCAGTACTTC
CASSPDRNYEQYF
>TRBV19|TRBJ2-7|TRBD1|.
TGTGCCAGTAGTCCCAGACAGGGGAACCACTACGAGCAGTACTTC
CASSPRQGNHYEQYF
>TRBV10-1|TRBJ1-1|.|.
TGCGCCAGCCGCCAGGGCCTGAACACTGAAGCTTTCTTT
CASRQGLNTEAFF
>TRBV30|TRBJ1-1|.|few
TGTGCCTGGAGTGTACTAGAGGCAGCGAGCACTGAAGCTTTCTTT
CAWSVLEAASTEAFF
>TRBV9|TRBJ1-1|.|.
TGTGCCAGCAGCGCATTAGGGGCGACTGAAGCTTTCTTT
CASSALGATEAFF
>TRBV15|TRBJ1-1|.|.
TGTGCCACCAGCCGTGGGGGGGCGACCACTGAAGCTTTCTTT
CATSRGGATTEAFF
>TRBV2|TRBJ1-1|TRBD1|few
TGTGCCAGCAATCGACAGGGGGCGTCTAACACTGAAGCTTTCTTT
CASNRQGASNTEAFF
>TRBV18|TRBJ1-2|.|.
TGTGCCAGCTCACCAACAGGGCGAGAATATGGCTACACCTTC
CASSPTGREYGYTF
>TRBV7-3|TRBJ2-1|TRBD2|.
TGTGCCAGCAGCTTTGGACTAGGCAATGAGCAGTTCTTC
CASSFGLGNEQFF